The present T cell receptor beta chain was sequenced within a study of blood T cell repertoires in COVID-19. For the study at large: Spain, Italy and the United States supplied samples that represented acute and convalescent COVID-19. Sample material is recorded as cDNA or gDNA derived from T cells, B-cell-depleted T cells, or PBMCs.

Germline V lookup: CDR1 SGHVS, CDR2 FQNEAQ. V lost 1 base, J lost 5 bases, and 11 bases lay in between. The CDR3 runs 14 residues. In the original processing: Amplifying reference gene primers gave estimates of nucleated cell counts. Assay: immunoSEQ multiplex PCR; the TCRdb copy retains only in-frame clones and omits some. Clonal size and the V and J genes are those of that table, whereas D and trimming came from the DNA. There are fewer than 200,000 clones in the sample; 75% to 85% occur only once, and 11% lies in the top ten. This clonotype was sampled from a middle-aged woman with COVID-19, enrolled during active disease. Sequences were obtained from peripheral blood. The rearrangement uses TRBV7-8 and TRBJ2-5, with unresolved D. CDR3 protein: CASSLVRNLETQYF. In DNA, the CDR3 is TGTGCCAGCAGCTTAGTGAGGAATCTGGAGACCCAGTACTTC.